The present T cell receptor beta chain was sequenced within a study of cytomegalovirus exposure and HLA in healthy donors. Findings of the study overall: It was reported that TCR beta sequences correctly inferred the HLA-A and HLA-B alleles for most subjects.

There are 15 residues in the CDR3. Germline V gives CDR1 SNHLY, CDR2 FYNNEI. Trimming pared 3 bases from V and 3 bases from J, leaving 14 bases between. This clone was counted between two and nine times. Antigen unknown. With 60 Vbeta and 13 Jbeta primers, the PCR was carried out. Assay: immunoSEQ multiplex PCR; the TCRdb copy retains only in-frame clones and omits some. The table records about 130,000 clones, roughly 15% of them present only once. The receptor was derived from a female donor in good health and CMV-seropositive. Sequences were obtained from PBMCs. This chain joins TRBV2 and TRBJ2-5, with no clear D. In DNA form, the CDR3 reads TGTGCCAGCAGTGATCGGCGCAGGATTGAAGAGACCCAGTACTTC. Its translation: CASSDRRRIEETQYF.